A selection of T cell receptor beta chains follows, all from one sample in a study of shared clonotypes between healthy human individuals. Generated by immunoSEQ multiplex PCR, the TCRdb table keeps only in-frame clones and is missing some. The table lists some 500,000 clones, about 96% of them singletons, with under 0.065% in the top ten. The sample was naive CD4+ T cells sorted from blood. The receptors shown here come from a woman aged 25 to 45 in good health. Each CDR3 is given without its conserved first and last residue.

j_call v_call cdr3_aa
TRBJ2-1 TRBV28 ASIGTGSSYNEQF
TRBJ2-3 TRBV27 ASKRRGRTDTQY
TRBJ2-7 TRBV5-6 ASSLEGGGRAFEQY
TRBJ2-3 TRBV28 ASSPGSDVSTDTQY
TRBJ2-6 TRBV7-8 ASSSSGARGLSGANVLT
- TRBV28 ASSPLSGTDEQY
TRBJ2-5 TRBV28 ASNRGRFGETQY
TRBJ1-2 TRBV10-3 AISESGFVSSYGYT
TRBJ2-7 TRBV28 ASTYGTSGAYEQY
TRBJ2-7 TRBV21-1 ASSLVVGTGDSYEQY
TRBJ2-6 TRBV9 ASSAATWANVLT
TRBJ2-1 TRBV7-9 ASSNSGNSYNEQF
TRBJ2-1 TRBV27 ASSLRTTNYNEQF
TRBJ2-5 TRBV29-1 SAGPRLVETQY
TRBJ1-2 TRBV7-3 ASSLQGGYGYT
TRBJ2-7 TRBV2 ASSEQGLAPSYEQY
TRBJ1-5 TRBV19 ASTPHGEGNQPQH
TRBJ2-1 TRBV28 ASSSPSGSSYNEQF
TRBJ2-7 TRBV6-1 ASKNREYSYEQY
TRBJ2-7 TRBV6-1 ASSEVTGWEQY
TRBJ1-4 TRBV5-8 ASSPGAANEKLF
TRBJ1-4 TRBV5-1 ASSLGRGPGREKLF
TRBJ2-7 TRBV5-1 ASSFEGAYEQY
TRBJ1-5 TRBV7-2 ASSLQGDQPQH
TRBJ1-2 TRBV18 ASSHTQHPSTDNYGYT